These T cell receptor beta chains were read from a single sample in a study of cytomegalovirus exposure and HLA in healthy donors. Data came from immunoSEQ multiplex PCR; TCRdb stores just in-frame clones and leaves some out. The profile shows over 150,000 clones, around 80% of them singletons. Sequenced material: PBMCs. These TCRs come from a man aged 18 to 35 in good health and CMV-seronegative. The CDR3 runs from the conserved cysteine through the conserved F or W. D genes are given only for firm matches. A row's size may be missing; if present it is once, few, many or a size class.

v_call,j_call,d_call,clone_size,cdr3_nt,cdr3_aa
TRBV6-1,TRBJ2-5,.,.,TGTGCCAGCAGTGAAGGAACTTTAGGCGGGGAGACCCAGTACTTC,CASSEGTLGGETQYF
TRBV18,TRBJ2-1,TRBD1,.,TGTGCCAGCTCACACACAGAACAGGGGGCCCAAGAGCAGTTCTTC,CASSHTEQGAQEQFF
TRBV14,TRBJ1-2,.,.,TGTGCCAGCAGCCAAGATGGAGGGATCTATGGCTACACCTTC,CASSQDGGIYGYTF
TRBV2,TRBJ1-2,.,few,TGTGCCAGCAATGTGAACTTCTATGGCTACACCTTC,CASNVNFYGYTF
TRBV7-2,TRBJ1-5,.,.,TGTGCCAGCAGCCCGGACTTCTCTCAGCCCCAGCATTTT,CASSPDFSQPQHF
TRBV11-3,TRBJ2-3,TRBD1,.,TGTGCCAGCAGCCCGGGACAGGGGAGCACAGATACGCAGTATTTT,CASSPGQGSTDTQYF
TRBV4-2,TRBJ2-2,.,.,TGTGCCAGCAGACCAAGAGGTGTGGACGGGGAGCTGTTTTTT,CASRPRGVDGELFF
TRBV10-3,TRBJ2-5,.,.,TGTGCCATCAGTGAGTCCGGACCGGGGGAGACCCAGTACTTC,CAISESGPGETQYF
TRBV7-2,TRBJ2-7,.,.,TGTGCCAGCAGACAATCAGGCCTCTACGAGCAGTACTTC,CASRQSGLYEQYF
TRBV18,TRBJ2-3,.,.,TGTGCCAGCTCACCACCCTTCCCGGCAGATACGCAGTATTTT,CASSPPFPADTQYF
TRBV15,TRBJ2-7,.,.,TGTGCCACCAGCAGCAACTCCTACGAGCAGTACTTC,CATSSNSYEQYF
TRBV6-1,TRBJ2-7,.,few,TGTGCCTCGGGCCGGGCAGGAGGTGGAAACGAGCAGTACTTC,CASGRAGGGNEQYF
TRBV4-3,TRBJ2-7,TRBD2,.,TGCGCCAGCAGCCAAGAGAGCGGACTAGCGGGAGGCGAGCAGTACTTC,CASSQESGLAGGEQYF
TRBV13,TRBJ1-1,TRBD1,.,TGTGCCAGCAGCTTAGGAGGACAGGGGGAAGCTTTCTTT,CASSLGGQGEAFF
TRBV5-4,TRBJ1-2,.,once,TGTGCCAGCAGCCCAGGGCCAGCCAACTATGGCTACACCTTC,CASSPGPANYGYTF
TRBV14,TRBJ2-1,.,.,TGTGCCAGCAGCCCCTCTGGGCAAGTCTACAATGAGCAGTTCTTC,CASSPSGQVYNEQFF
TRBV4-1,TRBJ1-1,.,few,TGCGCCAGCAGCCCCGGGGTGGGGTTGAACACTGAAGCTTTCTTT,CASSPGVGLNTEAFF
TRBV4-1,TRBJ2-1,TRBD2,.,TGCGCCAGCAGGGGCAGACTAGCGGGTAACAATGAGCAGTTCTTC,CASRGRLAGNNEQFF
TRBV28,TRBJ2-1,TRBD1,.,TGTGCCAGCAGCAGATGGGACAGATCGAGCTCCTACAATGAGCAGTTCTTC,CASSRWDRSSSYNEQFF
TRBV18,TRBJ1-6,.,.,TGTGCCAGCTCACCGAGCTCTTTAGACCGGGGTCCCCTCCACTTT,CASSPSSLDRGPLHF